One and the same sample provided the 14 T cell receptor beta chains below, sequenced in a study of blood T cell repertoires in COVID-19. Generated by immunoSEQ multiplex PCR, the TCRdb table keeps only in-frame clones and is missing some. The data show about 200,000 clones, 70% to 90% seen once. Input material: peripheral blood. The receptors originated from a woman over 75 with acute or convalescent COVID-19.

This chain connects TRBV27 to TRBJ1-2; 8 bases agree with TRBD1. Trimming at V came to 3 bases and at J to 6 bases, leaving 9 bases not matched to a gene. The CDR3 is 15 amino acids. CDR1 and CDR2 from the germline V gene are MNHEY and SMNVEV (reference sequence). CDR3 amino acids: CASSLAWTGFHGYTF. The CDR3, as DNA: TGTGCCAGCAGTTTGGCGTGGACAGGGTTTCATGGCTACACCTTC.

The rearrangement links TRBV5-6 to TRBJ2-3, with 7 bases that match TRBD2. The CDR3 covers 17 residues. CDR1 and CDR2 (germline): SGHDT, YYEEEE. The V gene end was trimmed by 1 base and the J gene end by 2 bases; junction bases not matched to a gene: 10. The CDR3 DNA sequence: TGTGCCAGCAGCTTGCTGGGAGGGCCTTCCATCACAGATACGCAGTATTTT. Amino acid sequence: CASSLLGGPSITDTQYF.

This chain uses TRBV5-1 with TRBJ1-2; possibly TRBD1 for D (5 bases). The CDR3 covers 13 residues. The V gene lost 1 base and the J gene lost 6 bases, with 10 bases spanning the gap. Looked up from germline, CDR1 is SGHRS and CDR2 is YFSETQ. The CDR3 bases are TGCGCCAGCAGCTTGATGGGGCCCAATGGCTACACCTTC. It codes for CASSLMGPNGYTF.

The chain links TRBV2 to TRBJ2-1; D remains unclear. V was shortened by 4 bases and J by 10 bases, with 8 bases between the two germline ends. This CDR3 spans 11 amino acids. Germline V lookup: CDR1 SNHLY, CDR2 FYNNEI. Written as DNA, the CDR3 is TGTGCCAGCAGTGTGGTCAGGGAGCAGTTCTTC. Its translation: CASSVVREQFF.

Concerning this clone: The junction shows a germline mismatch at one end, possibly a read error. The V call is TRBV5-4, the J call TRBJ1-6; TRBD1 aligns across 7 bases. The CDR3 runs 13 residues. The V gene's germline CDR1 is SGHNT and CDR2 YYREEE (reference sequence). DNA of the CDR3: TGTGCCAGCAGCTTGGCCTGGACAGGTCAAGAAGCTTTT. Translated: CASSLAWTGQEAF.

This chain links TRBV12-5 with TRBJ1-5, with 8 bases identical to TRBD1. Germline-derived CDR1 and CDR2 are LGHNT and FRNRAP. V lost 0 bases and J lost 3; bases outside the gene matches: 10. The CDR3 is made up of 18 amino acids. As DNA, the CDR3 is TGTGCTAGTGGTTTGGTTCGCGACGGGACAGGCCCCAATCAGCCCCAGCATTTT. This translates into CASGLVRDGTGPNQPQHF.

This chain connects TRBV9 to TRBJ2-7; TRBD2 might be the D (6 bases). CDR3 size: 14 residues. Per germline, CDR1 SGDLS and CDR2 YYNGEE. V lost 4 bases and J lost 2, with 13 bases in between. This CDR3 is CASSLGGPPYEQYF. Written as DNA, the CDR3 is TGTGCCAGCAGCCTCGGGGGTCCCCCCTACGAGCAGTACTTC.

This chain connects TRBV29-1 to TRBJ2-2, with 12 bases identical to TRBD2. This CDR3 comprises 15 residues. Trimming at V came to 5 bases and at J to 8 bases, leaving 9 bases not matched to a gene. Per the germline V gene, CDR1 is SQVTM and CDR2 is ANQGSEA. DNA for the CDR3: TGCAGCGTTACTCGGACTAGCGGGACCCAGGGGGAGCTGTTTTTT. This sequence encodes CSVTRTSGTQGELFF.

The chain combines TRBV5-1 with TRBJ2-5; 7 nucleotides line up with TRBD1. The ends lost 6 bases at V and 3 bases at J; junction bases unmatched: 11. Germline V CDR1 and CDR2: SGHRS, YFSETQ. CDR3 length equals 15 residues. The CDR3 reads CASTLMTGPEETQYF. The CDR3 nucleotides read TGCGCCAGCACCCTAATGACAGGGCCGGAAGAGACCCAGTACTTC.

This clone showed up just once. This sequence joins TRBV5-6 and TRBJ1-3, with 9 bases matching TRBD1. The CDR3 contains 15 residues. The germline gives CDR1 SGHDT, CDR2 YYEEEE. V shed 4 bases and J 5 bases; nucleotides not matched to a gene: 7. CDR3 in DNA: TGTGCCAGCAGCCACACAGGGGGCAGAAGAAACACCATATATTTT. As protein: CASSHTGGRRNTIYF.

The chain is built from TRBV28 and TRBJ1-6; 7 bases agree with TRBD1. Germline lookup yields CDR1 MDHEN and CDR2 SYDVKM. The ends lost 6 bases at V and 0 bases at J; junction bases unmatched: 11. CDR3 length: 18 residues. The CDR3 is CASRPTRDSSSYNSPLHF. The CDR3 DNA reads TGTGCCAGCAGACCAACCCGGGACAGCAGCTCCTATAATTCACCCCTCCACTTT.

This chain joins TRBV7-2 and TRBJ1-2, with 7 bases matching TRBD1. The CDR3 sequence is 17 residues long. The V and J ends lost 0 bases and 4 bases, in that order; junction bases with no gene match: 11. The V gene's germline CDR1 is SGHTA and CDR2 FQGNSA. CDR3: CASSLAAGRGAGYGYTF. The DNA of the CDR3 is TGTGCCAGCAGCTTAGCCGCCGGCAGGGGGGCTGGCTATGGCTACACCTTC.

The V gene is TRBV7-9, the J gene TRBJ2-7; 11 nucleotides agree with TRBD2. Germline values: CDR1 SEHNR, CDR2 FQNEAQ (reference sequence). The CDR3 sequence is 17 residues long. V shed 2 bases, J shed 0 bases, and the junction held 6 bases outside the gene matches. CDR3 sequence (DNA): TGTGCCAGCAGCTTATGGATAGCGGGAGGGGTCTCCTACGAGCAGTACTTC. Translation gives CASSLWIAGGVSYEQYF.

This clone was seen once. This chain links TRBV5-5 with TRBJ2-5, with 7 bases aligning to TRBD1. The CDR3 has 14 amino acids. V was clipped by 4 bases and J by 0 bases; unmatched bases: 3. The germline gives CDR1 SGHKS, CDR2 YYEKEE (reference sequence). In nucleotides, the CDR3 is TGTGCCAGCAGCAACAGGGGTCACCAAGAGACCCAGTACTTC. Translated, it gives CASSNRGHQETQYF.